These 17 T cell receptor beta chains were sequenced from one sample in a study of T-cell memory formation after mild COVID-19. Each CDR3 protein is one row after TCRdb ran MiXCR on the 5' RACE reads. The profile shows about 15,000 distinct CDR3 sequences, 15% to 20% of them singletons. Sequencing was done on a sample of PBMCs or a T cell subset sorted from them (not recorded which). Receptors were obtained from an adult woman who had mild COVID-19 (a few samples of this study predate the infection). Cell type and time point are not known.

This clonotype has ten or more counts. In DNA form, the CDR3 reads TGTGCCAGGGGGCCCCTGACAGGGGGGAATGAGCAGTTCTTC. Protein: CARGPLTGGNEQFF. V gene TRBV7-9 combines with J gene TRBJ2-1, with 9 bases fitting TRBD1. Germline V lookup: CDR1 SEHNR, CDR2 FQNEAQ (reference sequence). There are 14 residues in the CDR3. Losses at the gene ends were 9 bases for V and 7 bases for J; bases not matched to a gene: 10.

This clonotype has a count of ten or more. This chain links TRBV4-1 with TRBJ2-2, with 9 bases lining up with TRBD2. This CDR3 contains 17 residues. Germline trimming cut 4 bases from V and 2 bases from J; bases unmatched to any gene: 8. Germline assignment: CDR1 MGHRA and CDR2 YSYEKL. DNA of the CDR3: TGCGCCAGCAGCCCTCTCGGGACTAGCCAAAACACCGGGGAGCTGTTTTTT. Translation: CASSPLGTSQNTGELFF.

The CDR3 DNA follows: TGCAGTGCTGAACCGGGACTAGCGGGGGCCCTCACAGATACGCAGTATTTT. Protein sequence: CSAEPGLAGALTDTQYF. The chain has TRBV20-1 and TRBJ2-3; TRBD2 aligns across 14 bases. V lost 5 bases, J lost 2 bases, and 9 bases stayed unmatched. Per the germline V gene, CDR1 is DFQATT and CDR2 is SNEGSKA (reference sequence). The CDR3 runs to 17 residues.

This clonotype has a count of ten or more. The chain carries TRBV30 and TRBJ2-1, with D possibly matching TRBD1 (6 bases). CDR3 length equals 15 residues. The V end lost 5 bases, the J end lost 1 base, and 15 bases lay between the germline ends. Germline V gene lookup returns CDR1 GTSNPN and CDR2 SVGIG (reference sequence). CDR3 amino acids: CAWDPPGVSYNEQFF. CDR3 nucleotide sequence: TGTGCCTGGGATCCCCCAGGGGTATCCTACAATGAGCAGTTCTTC.

This clonotype was found many times. V is TRBV2 and J is TRBJ2-7; D not resolved. The V end lost 4 bases, the J end lost 4 bases, and 20 bases lay between the germline ends. The CDR3 is 16 amino acids. In germline, CDR1 is SNHLY, CDR2 FYNNEI. The CDR3 DNA is TGTGCCAGCAGTGGAGGTCCACTTACACTCGAATACGAGCAGTACTTC. Its protein is CASSGGPLTLEYEQYF. Based on the CDR3 plus reference TRBV2 and TRBJ2-7, the full variable domain is EPEVTQTPSHQVTQMGQEVILRCVPISNHLYFYWYRQILGQKVEFLVSFYNNEISEKSEIFDDQFSVERPDGSNFTLKIRSTKLEDSAMYFCASSGGPLTLEYEQYFGPGTRLTVT.

This clonotype has ten or more counts. The V call is TRBV15, the J call TRBJ2-2, with 8 bases that match TRBD1. The CDR3 has 16 residues. Germline CDR1 is LNHNV and CDR2 is YYDKDF (reference sequence). Germline trimming cut 5 bases from V and 1 base from J; bases unmatched to any gene: 6. DNA for the CDR3: TGTGCCACCAGCTGGACAGGGAATCTGAACACCGGGGAGCTGTTTTTT. Translated, it gives CATSWTGNLNTGELFF.

This clonotype was recorded at least ten times. The J gene is TRBJ1-2, the V gene TRBV20-1, with D hard to call. This CDR3 has 14 residues. Germline CDR1 DFQATT, CDR2 SNEGSKA (reference sequence). The V end was cut by 0 bases, the J end by 4 bases, with 12 bases between. CDR3 nucleotides: TGCAGTGCTAGAGATGTACGGACCCCCTATGGCTACACCTTC. Translated, it gives CSARDVRTPYGYTF.

Many counts were recorded for this clonotype. This chain's CDR3 is CASSPDRGYGYTF. Here the CDR3 DNA reads TGTGCCAGCAGCCCTGACAGGGGGTATGGCTACACCTTC. The chain uses TRBV12-3 or TRBV12-4 and TRBJ1-2, with TRBD1 identical over 9 bases. The CDR3 consists of 13 residues. V shed 6 bases and J 5 bases; nucleotides not matched to a gene: 4.

This clonotype is medium-sized. The chain combines TRBV6-2 or TRBV6-3 with TRBJ2-1; possibly TRBD2 for D (6 bases). The CDR3 spans 18 residues. Germline loops: CDR1 MNHEY, CDR2 SVGEGT. Trimming left V 2 bases short and J 3 bases short, with 20 bases between. The DNA for the CDR3 is TGTGCCAGCAGTTACGACCGGTCGGTAGCGGTGTTCTACAATGAGCAGTTCTTC. This sequence encodes CASSYDRSVAVFYNEQFF.

This clonotype was recorded at least ten times. V and J are TRBV15 and TRBJ1-5; D gene unclear. This CDR3 has 14 amino acids. Germline V gives CDR1 LNHNV, CDR2 YYDKDF (reference sequence). Trimming cost V 0 bases and J 1 base, with 4 bases left between them. The DNA of the CDR3 is TGTGCCACCAGCAGAGATTGGAGCAATCAGCCCCAGCATTTT. Residues: CATSRDWSNQPQHF.

This clonotype was detected ten times or more. The chain combines TRBV7-3 with TRBJ2-1, with D unclear. The length of the CDR3 is 13 residues. V was shortened by 5 bases and J by 7 bases, with 12 bases between the two germline ends. The germline gives CDR1 SGHTA, CDR2 FQGTGA. The CDR3 DNA reads as TGTGCCAGCAGCCTTGGGGTCGAGAATGAGCAGTTCTTC. Amino acid sequence: CASSLGVENEQFF. Filled out from reference TRBV7-3 and TRBJ2-1, the complete variable domain reads GAGVSQTPSNKVTEKGKYVELRCDPISGHTALYWYRQSLGQGPEFLIYFQGTGAADDSGLPNDRFFAVRPEGSVSTLKIQRTERGDSAVYLCASSLGVENEQFFGPGTRLTVL.

The rearrangement joins TRBV7-1 to TRBJ1-4; weak D call: TRBD1 (6 bases). TRBV7-1 is annotated as an ORF whose role is uncertain. This CDR3 has 16 amino acids. The germline V and J ends were trimmed by 0 bases and 5 bases, with 13 bases remaining between them. CDR3 sequence reads: CASSSAASGENEKLFF. The CDR3 DNA is TGTGCCAGCAGCTCAGCCGCTTCAGGGGAAAATGAAAAACTGTTTTTT.

The rearrangement links TRBV19 to TRBJ2-7; D might be TRBD2 (6 bases). The CDR3 covers 13 residues. Germline V gene lookup returns CDR1 LNHDA and CDR2 SQIVND (reference sequence). The V end lost 5 bases, the J end lost 3 bases, and 11 bases lay between the germline ends. In DNA, the CDR3 is TGTGCCAGTAGTCCGGGACTGAGCTACGAGCAGTACTTC. Encoded protein: CASSPGLSYEQYF.

This clonotype was seen ten or more times. The rearrangement uses TRBV14 and TRBJ2-1; D ambiguous. Trimming stripped 0 bases from V and 4 bases from J, with 19 bases between. Germline loops: CDR1 SGHDN, CDR2 FVKESK. The CDR3 runs to 18 residues. The DNA of the CDR3 is TGTGCCAGCAGCCAAGACTTCCAAGTAGGCAGGTATTACAATGAGCAGTTCTTC. This encodes CASSQDFQVGRYYNEQFF.

This clonotype was counted at least ten times. This chain uses TRBV7-2 with TRBJ2-1, with 13 bases aligning to TRBD2. The trim removed 1 base at V and 6 bases at J, leaving 0 bases unmatched. CDR1 and CDR2 (germline): SGHTA, FQGNSA. CDR3 length: 15 amino acids. CDR3 coding DNA: TGTGCCAGCAGCTTAGGACTAGCGGGGGGCAATGAGCAGTTCTTC. It translates to CASSLGLAGGNEQFF.

The table lists this clonotype with many counts. The chain uses TRBV12-3 or TRBV12-4 and TRBJ2-1; 9 bases are shared with TRBD2. V lost 4 bases to trimming and J lost 7 bases; unmatched junction nucleotides: 8. The CDR3 consists of 15 residues. CDR3 coding DNA: TGTGCCAGCAGTTCTTCTAGCGGGGAATGGAATGAGCAGTTCTTC. Amino acid sequence: CASSSSSGEWNEQFF.

The chain carries TRBV7-2 and TRBJ1-2; D perhaps matches TRBD1 (5 bases). CDR3 size: 14 residues. V shed 1 base and J shed 4 bases, with 10 bases lying between them. Per the germline V gene, CDR1 is SGHTA and CDR2 is FQGNSA. The CDR3 region has the DNA TGTGCCAGCAGCTTAGATTGGGGCGGCTATGGCTACACCTTC. This sequence encodes CASSLDWGGYGYTF.